The rows below give T cell receptor beta chains drawn from one sample of a study of shared clonotypes between healthy human individuals. Clones were read by immunoSEQ multiplex PCR, and TCRdb kept only the in-frame ones, dropping some. The repertoire holds roughly 770,000 clones, with roughly 96% as singletons. Sequenced: naive CD8+ T cells sorted from blood. The receptors were gathered from a man aged 30 to 39 in good health. The CDR3 runs from the conserved cysteine through the conserved F or W. D genes are given only for firm matches.

D	J	V	DNA	CDR3
NA	TRBJ1-1	TRBV9	TGTGCCAGCAGCACCGGACTCACTGAAGCTTTCTTT	CASSTGLTEAFF
NA	TRBJ2-7	TRBV7-9	TGTGCCAGCAGCACGACAGAGAGCTCCTACGAGCAGTACTTC	CASSTTESSYEQYF
TRBD2	TRBJ2-7	TRBV27	TGTGCCAGCAGTTTATTGGCGGGAGTTAGCTACGAGCAGTACTTC	CASSLLAGVSYEQYF
NA	TRBJ2-3	TRBV5-4	TGTGCCAGCAGCTTGGGACTGGATACGCAGTATTTT	CASSLGLDTQYF
TRBD2	TRBJ2-1	TRBV9	TGTGCCAGCAGCGTAGGGGCGGGAGGGCCGTATTCAATCTTC	CASSVGAGGPYSIF
NA	TRBJ2-7	TRBV7-9	TGTGCCAGCAGCTTAAGGGCGGTCGGAGCCGACTACGAGCAGTACTTC	CASSLRAVGADYEQYF
NA	TRBJ2-1	TRBV4-1	TGCGCCAGCAGCCCCGGTTTCGGCTACAATGAGCAGTTCTTC	CASSPGFGYNEQFF
NA	TRBJ2-7	TRBV6-5	TGTGCCAGCAGTTACGGGGCAGGGCCGACCTACGAGCAGTACTTC	CASSYGAGPTYEQYF
TRBD2	TRBJ2-1	TRBV29-1	TGCAGCGTGGACGGGGCGACTAGCGGGTACTACAATGAGCAGTTCTTC	CSVDGATSGYYNEQFF
NA	TRBJ2-7	TRBV7-9	TGTGCCAGCAGCCCCACTCACTGGACAGAGAGCTCCTACGAGCAGTACTTC	CASSPTHWTESSYEQYF
TRBD2	TRBJ2-3	TRBV4-1	TGCGCCAGCAGCCAAAATCTAGCGGGATCGACAGATACGCAGTATTTT	CASSQNLAGSTDTQYF
NA	TRBJ1-3	TRBV10-3	TGTGCCATCAGTGAGTCGGGTGCTAACTCTGGAAACACCATATATTTT	CAISESGANSGNTIYF
NA	TRBJ2-5	TRBV10-2	TGCGCCAGCAGGAGCCTGGACGGAATGGACCAAGAGACCCAGTACTTC	CASRSLDGMDQETQYF
NA	TRBJ1-2	TRBV14	TGTGCCAGCAGCCAAGCTTATTTAGACCCTGGCTACACCTTC	CASSQAYLDPGYTF
NA	TRBJ2-7	TRBV29-1	TGCAGCGTTGAAGATGAATTGGGCCAGGGGAAACCCTACGAGCAGTACTTC	CSVEDELGQGKPYEQYF
TRBD1	TRBJ2-5	TRBV27	TGTGCCAGCAGTCCCGGTGGGACAGGGGTACAAGAGACCCAGTACTTC	CASSPGGTGVQETQYF
NA	TRBJ2-7	TRBV19	TGTGCCAGTAGTATGATGGGGCTCTCCTACGAGCAGTACTTC	CASSMMGLSYEQYF
TRBD1	TRBJ1-2	TRBV7-9	TGTGCCAGCAGCAACCGGGACAGAGTTCTGGACGGCTACACCTTC	CASSNRDRVLDGYTF
NA	TRBJ2-1	TRBV19	TGTGCCAGTAGTATAGGAGGACTCCCCCACAATGAGCAGTTCTTC	CASSIGGLPHNEQFF
TRBD2	TRBJ2-3	TRBV4-1	TGCGCCAGCAGCCAAACCCGCTGGACTAGCGGGAACACAGATACGCAGTATTTT	CASSQTRWTSGNTDTQYF
TRBD1	TRBJ1-2	TRBV29-1	TGCAGCGTCCCCCGGCTAGGACAGGGGACTATCGATGGCTACACCTTC	CSVPRLGQGTIDGYTF
NA	TRBJ2-1	TRBV7-9	TGTGCCAGCAGCCCATCCACCTACGGAGAGCAGTTCTTC	CASSPSTYGEQFF
NA	TRBJ2-7	TRBV5-1	TGCGCCAGCAGCTTGGGTCCAGGGGCCTTCAACGAGCAGTACTTC	CASSLGPGAFNEQYF